A single sample gave rise to the 21 T cell receptor beta chains below, sequenced in a study of identical twins. TCRdb analysed the 5' RACE reads with MiXCR anew, one entry per CDR3 protein. The repertoire holds approximately 700,000 distinct CDR3 sequences, 18% seen once, with over 10% in the top ten. These data were likewise used in another study, on T cells expressing NK-cell markers.

The source material was PBMCs. The receptors were sampled from a woman younger than 30 in good health.

The CDR3 region is CASSLQSEYEQYF. In DNA, the CDR3 is TGCGCCAGCAGCTTGCAATCGGAGTACGAGCAGTACTTC. The rearrangement joins TRBV5-1 to TRBJ2-7; D is unresolved. This CDR3 spans 13 amino acids. Germline V gene lookup returns CDR1 SGHRS and CDR2 YFSETQ. With 1 base removed from V and 4 bases from J, the gap between germline ends came to 9 bases.

CDR3 amino acids: CSVEGTLRNTDTQYF. The CDR3 DNA is TGCAGCGTTGAAGGGACTTTACGAAACACAGATACGCAGTATTTT. The V and J genes are TRBV29-1 and TRBJ2-3; a weak D match, TRBD2 (5 bases). The V gene's germline CDR1 is SQVTM and CDR2 ANQGSEA. Trimming removed 1 base from V and 2 bases from J, with 13 bases in between. The CDR3 sequence is 15 residues long.

DNA of the CDR3: TGTGCCAGCAGATACCGGGACGAGGTGTCACCCCTCCACTTT. This sequence encodes CASRYRDEVSPLHF. The rearrangement joins TRBV12-3 or TRBV12-4 to TRBJ1-6; D may be TRBD1 (5 bases). Trimming removed 6 bases from V and 10 bases from J, with 16 bases in between. CDR3 length equals 14 residues.

In its sample, this clonotype was seen a few times. V gene TRBV6-5 combines with J gene TRBJ2-7; TRBD2 matches 7 bases. The germline V gene encodes CDR1 MNHEY and CDR2 SVGAGI. V shed 0 bases, J shed 4 bases, and the junction held 6 bases outside the gene matches. The CDR3 consists of 15 residues. The CDR3 sequence: CASSYSPAGTYEQYF. The DNA of the CDR3 is TGTGCCAGCAGTTACTCGCCAGCGGGAACGTACGAGCAGTACTTC.

This clonotype came up a few times. The chain carries TRBV14 and TRBJ2-1; D remains unclear. This CDR3 spans 13 amino acids. CDR1 is SGHDN, CDR2 FVKESK, per germline. V lost 4 bases and J 8 bases, leaving 12 bases between the germline ends. In DNA form, the CDR3 reads TGTGCCAGCAGCCGTCGGTCTTCCGATGAGCAGTTCTTC. It translates to CASSRRSSDEQFF.

Ten or more counts support this clonotype. This chain uses TRBV20-1 with TRBJ2-7; 7 bases map to TRBD2. There are 11 residues in the CDR3. V was clipped by 6 bases and J by 3 bases; unmatched bases: 2. The germline gives CDR1 DFQATT, CDR2 SNEGSKA (reference sequence). In DNA form, the CDR3 reads TGCAGTGCGCGGGACTACTACGAGCAGTACTTC. It yields the protein CSARDYYEQYF.

This clonotype turned up a few times. The V and J genes are TRBV27 and TRBJ1-5; weak D call: TRBD1 (5 bases). The CDR3 extends over 15 amino acids. Looked up from germline, CDR1 is MNHEY and CDR2 is SMNVEV (reference sequence). V dropped 8 bases and J dropped 0 bases, with 14 bases sitting between them. CDR3 loop: CASSFSGVSNQPQHF. CDR3 sequence (DNA): TGTGCCAGCTCCTTCTCGGGGGTTAGCAATCAGCCCCAGCATTTT.

This clonotype was seen many times. This chain links TRBV27 with TRBJ1-1; TRBD1 agrees at 7 bases. The trim removed 6 bases at V and 4 bases at J, leaving 11 bases unmatched. CDR3 size: 15 residues. Germline lookup yields CDR1 MNHEY and CDR2 SMNVEV (reference sequence). This CDR3 is CASSHTGARGTEAFF. In DNA form, the CDR3 reads TGTGCCAGCAGCCATACAGGGGCGCGGGGCACTGAAGCTTTCTTT.

The chain employs TRBV7-2 and TRBJ1-2; D perhaps matches TRBD1 (6 bases). Germline V gives CDR1 SGHTA, CDR2 FQGNSA. The CDR3 covers 15 residues. Trimming stripped 0 bases from V and 4 bases from J, with 12 bases between. CDR3 sequence (DNA): TGTGCCAGCAGCTTAGCCTACAGGGTCGGCTATGGCTACACCTTC. Its translation: CASSLAYRVGYGYTF.

This sequence joins TRBV5-1 and TRBJ2-3; a weak D match, TRBD2 (6 bases). CDR3 length equals 13 residues. Germline CDR1 and CDR2: SGHRS and YFSETQ. V lost 2 bases, J lost 5 bases, and 9 bases lay in between. CDR3 sequence: CASSFRRGDTQYF. Here the CDR3 DNA reads TGCGCCAGCAGCTTTCGGAGGGGAGATACGCAGTATTTT.

This clonotype came up many times. The chain carries TRBV7-2 and TRBJ2-7; no firm D call. The CDR3 length is 15 residues. V lost 2 bases to trimming and J lost 0 bases, with 11 bases between them. Germline CDR1 is SGHTA and CDR2 is FQGNSA. CDR3 protein: CASSLRSEFSYEQYF. CDR3 DNA sequence: TGTGCCAGCAGCTTAAGGTCGGAGTTCTCCTACGAGCAGTACTTC.

This clonotype was counted between two and nine times. J is TRBJ1-5 and V is TRBV18; no clear D. This CDR3 is built from 14 residues. The V gene's germline CDR1 is KGHSH and CDR2 LQKENI. V shed 3 bases and J shed 1 base, with 7 bases lying between them. The CDR3 region has the DNA TGTGCCAGCTCACCCCGGGAGAGCAATCAGCCCCAGCATTTT. This codes for CASSPRESNQPQHF.

The genes are TRBV6-2 or TRBV6-3 and TRBJ2-1, with no clear D. Trimming cost V 5 bases and J 6 bases, with 20 bases left between them. The CDR3 totals 16 residues. CDR1 is MNHEY and CDR2 is SVGEGT in the germline V gene. The CDR3 DNA is TGTGCCAGCAGTGTAGGCGTACGGGTGTTTGTCAATGAGCAGTTCTTC. This encodes CASSVGVRVFVNEQFF.

The chain couples TRBV20-1 to TRBJ1-6, with D perhaps matching TRBD1 (5 bases). CDR3 length: 17 amino acids. V was trimmed by 6 bases and J by 0 bases, leaving 18 bases between them. Per the germline V gene, CDR1 is DFQATT and CDR2 is SNEGSKA (reference sequence). The DNA for the CDR3 is TGCAGTGCCCAAGAAACGGGGCAGGGCTCCTATAATTCACCCCTCCACTTT. Its protein is CSAQETGQGSYNSPLHF.

In this sample, this clonotype turned up a few times. The V gene is TRBV7-8, the J gene TRBJ2-7, with D possibly matching TRBD1 (5 bases). The CDR3 is 13 residues long. V was cut by 4 bases and J by 4 bases, with 11 bases left in between. Germline assignment: CDR1 SGHVS and CDR2 FQNEAQ. For the CDR3, the DNA is TGTGCCAGCAGCTCGACCAGGGTGTACGAGCAGTACTTC. Its translation is CASSSTRVYEQYF.

V usage is TRBV27 and J usage is TRBJ2-7, with 9 nucleotides matching TRBD2. Per germline, CDR1 MNHEY and CDR2 SMNVEV (reference sequence). V shed 4 bases, J shed 4 bases, and the junction held 8 bases outside the gene matches. The CDR3 extends over 15 amino acids. This CDR3 is CASSSQRLADYEQYF. The CDR3 coding sequence is TGTGCCAGCAGTTCCCAAAGACTAGCGGATTACGAGCAGTACTTC.

This clonotype was detected many times. The J gene is TRBJ2-2, the V gene TRBV5-5; the D is unclear. Trimming cost V 1 base and J 0 bases, with 4 bases left between them. The CDR3 spans 14 residues. Germline V lookup: CDR1 SGHKS, CDR2 YYEKEE (reference sequence). CDR3 sequence: CASSLSANTGELFF. CDR3 in DNA: TGTGCCAGCAGCTTGAGCGCGAACACCGGGGAGCTGTTTTTT.

This clonotype has at least ten counts. The chain couples TRBV6-6 to TRBJ2-5; D remains ambiguous. The V and J ends lost 2 bases and 4 bases respectively, with 8 bases between them. Looked up from germline, CDR1 is MNHNY and CDR2 is SVGAGI (reference sequence). The CDR3 spans 13 residues. The CDR3 sequence is CASSYDPRETQYF. CDR3 sequence (DNA): TGTGCCAGCAGTTACGACCCACGAGAGACCCAGTACTTC.

This clonotype came up a few times. The rearrangement joins TRBV19 to TRBJ1-1; no clear D. This CDR3 has 14 residues. Trimming pared 3 bases from V and 4 bases from J, leaving 12 bases between. Germline V gene sequence: CDR1 LNHDA, CDR2 SQIVND (reference sequence). As DNA, the CDR3 is TGTGCCAGTAGTATGATGGCTGGGAGCACTGAAGCTTTCTTT. Encoded protein: CASSMMAGSTEAFF.

The V gene is TRBV5-1, the J gene TRBJ1-5, with 7 bases lining up with TRBD1. V shed 4 bases, J shed 0 bases, and the junction held 10 bases outside the gene matches. Germline CDR1 is SGHRS and CDR2 is YFSETQ. The CDR3 has 17 amino acids. CDR3 nucleotides: TGCGCCAGCAGCCCCGGGACAGACGTTTATAGCAATCAGCCCCAGCATTTT. The encoded protein is CASSPGTDVYSNQPQHF.

To note about this clonotype: At one boundary the junction diverges from the germline segment, which might be a read error. The J gene is TRBJ2-6, the V gene TRBV3-1; 8 bases match TRBD1. From germline, CDR1 is LGHDT and CDR2 YNNKEL (reference sequence). CDR3 length: 18 amino acids. The CDR3 spells CACSYVGTGLSGANVLTF. The CDR3 nucleotides are TGTGCCTGCAGTTACGTCGGGACAGGCCTCTCTGGGGCCAACGTCCTGACTTTC.